Listed here are 26 T cell receptor beta chains from one sample, sequenced in a study of beta chain features in type 1 diabetes. Expressed TCRB transcripts got sequenced, as all isolated RNA was reverse transcribed. TCRdb keeps only in-frame clones here, not all; method: immunoSEQ multiplex PCR. The repertoire holds 200,000 to 250,000 clones, with roughly 9.6% as singletons. The source material was naive CD4+ T cells from blood. The receptors were gathered from a woman aged 18-29 years in good health.

The genes are TRBV6-1 and TRBJ2-5; TRBD2 matches at 13 bases. Germline V CDR1 and CDR2: MNHNS, SASEGT. The CDR3 sequence is 17 residues long. After removal of 4 bases from V and 5 bases from J, the junction contained 10 bases not matched to a gene. The DNA for the CDR3 is TGTGCCAGCAGTGGGGGACTAGCGGGGACGCCGCGGGAGACCCAGTACTTC. Amino acids: CASSGGLAGTPRETQYF.

In its sample, this clone was seen a few times. V usage is TRBV19 and J usage is TRBJ2-3; D might be TRBD2 (5 bases). CDR1 and CDR2 from the germline V gene are LNHDA and SQIVND (reference sequence). This CDR3 region has 15 residues. Trimming stripped 7 bases from V and 3 bases from J, with 17 bases between. The CDR3 DNA reads TGTGCCAGTAAGATAGCCCGGGGAAGGACAGATACGCAGTATTTT. Protein product: CASKIARGRTDTQYF.

This clone was recorded a few times. The chain couples TRBV5-1 to TRBJ1-1, with D maybe TRBD1 (5 bases). V lost 7 bases and J lost 1, with 14 bases in between. This CDR3 is 14 amino acids long. The V gene's germline CDR1 is SGHRS and CDR2 YFSETQ. The CDR3 bases are TGCGCCAGCCAGGAGCTTGGGGCGAACACTGAAGCTTTCTTT. Its translation is CASQELGANTEAFF.

The rearrangement joins TRBV2 to TRBJ2-5; D is possibly TRBD2 (5 bases). The germline V gene has CDR1 SNHLY and CDR2 FYNNEI. This CDR3 contains 13 residues. Trimming removed 4 bases from V and 5 bases from J, with 11 bases in between. The CDR3 nucleotides read TGTGCCAGCAGTGCCGGACTCAGGGAGACCCAGTACTTC. Amino acids: CASSAGLRETQYF.

The chain is built from TRBV5-1 and TRBJ1-4; 8 bases line up with TRBD1. This CDR3 region has 16 residues. Germline CDR1 reads SGHRS; CDR2 reads YFSETQ. The V segment lost 4 bases and the J segment 5 bases; nucleotides outside the gene matches: 10. CDR3 loop: CASSPDPGGSNEKLFF. CDR3 DNA sequence: TGCGCCAGCAGCCCCGACCCAGGGGGCTCCAATGAAAAACTGTTTTTT.

The rearrangement joins TRBV7-3 to TRBJ2-3; TRBD2 agrees at 7 bases. Germline values: CDR1 SGHTA, CDR2 FQGTGA. This CDR3 is 16 amino acids long. V shed 4 bases, J shed 3 bases, and the junction held 10 bases outside the gene matches. CDR3 nucleotides: TGTGCCAGCAGCTCCCCCCGGGGCGGGGGAACAGATACGCAGTATTTT. It translates to CASSSPRGGGTDTQYF.

This clone occurred a few times. The chain joins TRBV18 to TRBJ1-1, with a tentative D call TRBD1 (5 bases). With 5 bases removed from V and 1 base from J, the gap between germline ends came to 17 bases. Germline V CDR1 and CDR2: KGHSH, LQKENI. The CDR3 extends over 16 amino acids. The CDR3 region has the DNA TGTGCCAGCTCAGGCTCGGGGGTTGGTGGGAACACTGAAGCTTTCTTT. Protein: CASSGSGVGGNTEAFF.

This clone was seen more than once but under ten times. The chain combines TRBV18 with TRBJ1-1; no clear D. CDR1 KGHSH and CDR2 LQKENI come from the germline V gene. V dropped 4 bases and J dropped 1 base, with 7 bases sitting between them. The CDR3 runs 13 residues. CDR3 residues: CASSHDKNTEAFF. CDR3 sequence (DNA): TGTGCCAGCTCACACGACAAGAACACTGAAGCTTTCTTT. The complete variable domain, with remaining parts taken from reference TRBV18 and TRBJ1-1, reads NAGVMQNPRHLVRRRGQEARLRCSPMKGHSHVYWYRQLPEEGLKFMVYLQKENIIDESGMPKERFSAEFPKEGPSILRIQQVVRGDSAAYFCASSHDKNTEAFFGQGTRLTVV.

The chain couples TRBV19 to TRBJ2-6, with D possibly TRBD1 on 5 matching bases. The CDR3 is made up of 15 amino acids. Germline V CDR1 and CDR2: LNHDA, SQIVND (reference sequence). Trimming stripped 5 bases from V and 7 bases from J, with 15 bases between. The CDR3 DNA sequence: TGTGCCAGTAGTCTAAGGGGTGCCGGTGCCAACGTCCTGACTTTC. Translation gives CASSLRGAGANVLTF.

The rearrangement uses TRBV7-2 and TRBJ2-7, with 8 bases lining up with TRBD1. V lost 5 bases and J lost 2; bases outside the gene matches: 11. The CDR3 contains 16 residues. The germline V gene encodes CDR1 SGHTA and CDR2 FQGNSA. The CDR3 sequence: CASSRSMDRVTYEQYF. The CDR3 DNA follows: TGTGCCAGCAGCCGCTCCATGGACAGGGTGACCTACGAGCAGTACTTC.

This chain links TRBV18 with TRBJ2-2; 7 bases match TRBD1. Unmatched junction bases numbered 8, after V lost 3 bases and J lost 4 bases. The germline V gene has CDR1 KGHSH and CDR2 LQKENI. The CDR3 loop spans 16 amino acids. CDR3 sequence: CASSPWTGEPTGELFF. The CDR3 nucleotides are TGTGCCAGCTCACCTTGGACAGGTGAACCCACCGGGGAGCTGTTTTTT.

This clone appeared a few times. This same CDR3 is encoded by further DNA sequences in the sample. The chain combines TRBV5-4 with TRBJ1-5; a possible D gene is TRBD1 (5 bases). Looked up from germline, CDR1 is SGHNT and CDR2 is YYREEE (reference sequence). Trimming left V 0 bases short and J 2 bases short, with 6 bases between. The CDR3 covers 14 residues. CDR3 protein: CASSLGGGNQPQHF. The CDR3 DNA is TGTGCCAGCAGCTTGGGGGGCGGCAATCAGCCCCAGCATTTT. Complete variable domain (other parts from reference TRBV5-4 and TRBJ1-5): ETGVTQSPTHLIKTRGQQVTLRCSSQSGHNTVSWYQQALGQGPQFIFQYYREEENGRGNFPPRFSGLQFPNYSSELNVNALELDDSALYLCASSLGGGNQPQHFGDGTRLSIL.

This clone showed up just a few times. V and J are TRBV30 and TRBJ2-4, with 7 positions matching TRBD2. The CDR3 sequence is 15 residues long. CDR1 and CDR2 from the germline V gene are GTSNPN and SVGIG (reference sequence). With V trimmed by 3 bases and J by 0 bases, 5 bases remained unmatched. CDR3 region: CAWSAGVLAKNIQYF. The CDR3 DNA reads as TGTGCCTGGAGCGCGGGGGTCCTAGCCAAAAACATTCAGTACTTC.

This sequence joins TRBV29-1 and TRBJ2-1; weak D call: TRBD1 (6 bases). The germline gives CDR1 SQVTM, CDR2 ANQGSEA. The CDR3 length is 14 residues. V was clipped by 6 bases and J by 12 bases, with 24 bases between them. CDR3 loop: CSVASGGGGSGQFF. CDR3 DNA sequence: TGCAGCGTCGCGAGTGGGGGCGGAGGATCTGGGCAGTTCTTC.

This rearrangement joins TRBV19 to TRBJ2-3; TRBD1 matches 7 bases. Germline V gene lookup returns CDR1 LNHDA and CDR2 SQIVND (reference sequence). Germline trimming cut 5 bases from V and 3 bases from J; bases unmatched to any gene: 5. This CDR3 is 14 amino acids long. CDR3 sequence reads: CASSADRATDTQYF. CDR3 bases: TGTGCCAGTAGTGCCGACAGGGCAACAGATACGCAGTATTTT.

In this sample, this clone turned up a few times. The chain links TRBV11-2 to TRBJ2-3, with TRBD2 matching over 11 bases. Germline-derived CDR1 and CDR2 are SGHAT and FQNNGV. Germline trimming cut 5 bases from V and 3 bases from J; bases unmatched to any gene: 4. This CDR3 has 15 residues. The CDR3 sequence is CASSAGTSGTDTQYF. CDR3 sequence (DNA): TGTGCCAGCAGCGCCGGGACTAGCGGAACAGATACGCAGTATTTT. The entire variable domain, with the rest obtained from reference TRBV11-2 and TRBJ2-3, is as follows: EAGVAQSPRYKIIEKRQSVAFWCNPISGHATLYWYQQILGQGPKLLIQFQNNGVVDDSQLPKDRFSAERLKGVDSTLKIQPAKLEDSAVYLCASSAGTSGTDTQYFGPGTRLTVL.

The rearrangement uses TRBV27 and TRBJ1-1; D is perhaps TRBD1 (5 bases). The CDR3 has 13 amino acids. The V and J ends lost 5 bases and 4 bases respectively, with 11 bases between them. Germline V gene data show CDR1 as MNHEY and CDR2 as SMNVEV (reference sequence). CDR3 coding DNA: TGTGCCAGCAGTCCCCAGGGTACCACTGAAGCTTTCTTT. Its translation: CASSPQGTTEAFF.

This clone was found many times. The chain carries TRBV9 and TRBJ2-3; D unclear. This CDR3 has 13 residues. Germline V gives CDR1 SGDLS, CDR2 YYNGEE. V shed 0 bases and J shed 2 bases, with 4 bases lying between them. The CDR3: CASSVGHTDTQYF. Written as DNA, the CDR3 is TGTGCCAGCAGCGTAGGGCACACAGATACGCAGTATTTT. Drawing the rest from reference TRBV9 and TRBJ2-3, the complete variable domain is DSGVTQTPKHLITATGQRVTLRCSPRSGDLSVYWYQQSLDQGLQFLIQYYNGEERAKGNILERFSAQQFPDLHSELNLSSLELGDSALYFCASSVGHTDTQYFGPGTRLTVL.

This clone turned up a few times. The V and J genes are TRBV29-1 and TRBJ1-5; 8 bases align to TRBD1. Germline V gene data show CDR1 as SQVTM and CDR2 as ANQGSEA. CDR3 size: 13 residues. V gave up 7 bases and J gave up 5 bases; unmatched junction bases: 7. The CDR3, as DNA: TGCAGCGCCAAGACAGGGGCCGATCAGCCCCAGCATTTT. This sequence encodes CSAKTGADQPQHF.

V is TRBV7-9 and J is TRBJ2-7; TRBD1 agrees at 9 bases. Trimming took 5 bases from V and 5 from J; bases not matched to a gene: 7. The length of the CDR3 is 14 residues. The germline V gene has CDR1 SEHNR and CDR2 FQNEAQ (reference sequence). Here the CDR3 DNA reads TGTGCCAGCAGCCCCGGGACAGGGCCTGACGAGCAGTACTTC. As protein: CASSPGTGPDEQYF.

This chain connects TRBV27 to TRBJ2-1; D is possibly TRBD1 (6 bases). V lost 5 bases to trimming and J lost 2 bases, with 13 bases between them. The CDR3 contains 15 residues. Per germline, CDR1 MNHEY and CDR2 SMNVEV (reference sequence). CDR3 protein: CASSLPGQTYNEQFF. CDR3 DNA sequence: TGTGCCAGCAGTCTACCGGGACAAACCTACAATGAGCAGTTCTTC.

This rearrangement joins TRBV6-6 to TRBJ1-2; D unresolved. The germline V gene has CDR1 MNHNY and CDR2 SVGAGI (reference sequence). CDR3 length: 15 residues. V lost 1 base and J lost 7, with 16 bases in between. Here the CDR3 reads CASSYYGPQAGGYTF. CDR3 sequence (DNA): TGTGCCAGCAGTTACTACGGGCCGCAGGCGGGTGGCTACACCTTC.

This clone has just a few counts. The rearrangement uses TRBV11-2 and TRBJ1-1; possibly TRBD1 for D (5 bases). This CDR3 contains 15 residues. Germline values: CDR1 SGHAT, CDR2 FQNNGV. The V end lost 4 bases, the J end lost 0 bases, and 12 bases lay between the germline ends. CDR3 in amino acids: CASSSTVGMNTEAFF. CDR3 nucleotide sequence: TGTGCCAGCAGCTCGACAGTGGGGATGAACACTGAAGCTTTCTTT.

V is TRBV7-2 and J is TRBJ2-7; D remains ambiguous. Germline CDR1 and CDR2: SGHTA and FQGNSA. The CDR3 has 11 amino acids. V lost 5 bases, J lost 3 bases, and 5 bases lay in between. Here the CDR3 DNA reads TGTGCCAGCAGCCGAGACTACGAGCAGTACTTC. It is translated as CASSRDYEQYF.

This clone appeared many times. The CDR3 nucleotides are TGTGCCAGCTCACTACGGACAGGGAATGGCTACACCTTC. It is translated as CASSLRTGNGYTF. The rearrangement links TRBV18 to TRBJ1-2; TRBD1 agrees at 8 bases. This CDR3 contains 13 residues. V trimming: 4 bases; J trimming: 6 bases; junction bases outside the gene matches: 4. CDR1 and CDR2 (germline): KGHSH, LQKENI. The full variable domain, with the rest looked up from reference TRBV18 and TRBJ1-2, is NAGVMQNPRHLVRRRGQEARLRCSPMKGHSHVYWYRQLPEEGLKFMVYLQKENIIDESGMPKERFSAEFPKEGPSILRIQQVVRGDSAAYFCASSLRTGNGYTFGSGTRLTVV.

Remarks on this clone: One end of the junction varies from germline; a read error may be responsible. The chain recombines TRBV7-7 with TRBJ2-2, with 9 bases matching TRBD2. The CDR3 has 15 residues. The germline V gene has CDR1 SSHAT and CDR2 FNYEAQ (reference sequence). CDR3 DNA: TGTGCTAGCAGCCCGGCGGGGGGGGCCACCGGGGAGCTGTTTTTT. Translation: CASSPAGGATGELFF.